A single sample gave rise to the 15 T cell receptor beta chains below, sequenced in a study of T cell responses to AZD1222 COVID-19 vaccine. Data came from immunoSEQ multiplex PCR; TCRdb stores just in-frame clones and leaves some out. The top ten hold 9.1% of the sample, which has some 130,000 clones, just over 90% seen once. The specimen comprised peripheral blood, sampled on day 0 of AZD1222 vaccination. The source of these receptors is an adult in good health.

The genes are TRBV27 and TRBJ2-1; 10 bases fit TRBD1. Per germline, CDR1 MNHEY and CDR2 SMNVEV (reference sequence). Trimming removed 6 bases from V and 14 bases from J; junction bases left unmatched: 10. This CDR3 comprises 13 residues. The CDR3 sequence: CASSAYGQGGEFF. CDR3 sequence (DNA): TGTGCCAGCAGCGCGTACGGACAGGGGGGCGAGTTCTTC.

This chain uses TRBV6-1 with TRBJ2-2; 10 positions match TRBD2. CDR3 length equals 15 residues. J was trimmed by 3 bases and V by 2 bases; bases with no gene match: 0. Germline CDR1 is MNHNS and CDR2 is SASEGT. CDR3 DNA: TGTGCCAGCAGTGAACTAGCGGGGGACACCGGGGAGCTGTTTTTT. Translated, it gives CASSELAGDTGELFF.

The sample holds one count of this clone. The chain recombines TRBV9 with TRBJ1-3, with unresolved D. V lost 0 bases, J lost 2 bases, and 9 bases lay in between. This CDR3 is built from 15 residues. Per the germline V gene, CDR1 is SGDLS and CDR2 is YYNGEE. CDR3 DNA: TGTGCCAGCAGCGTAGCCAGTGAAACTGGAAACACCATATATTTT. Translation gives CASSVASETGNTIYF.

The V call is TRBV19, the J call TRBJ1-1; D is undetermined. CDR3 length equals 12 residues. The V gene's germline CDR1 is LNHDA and CDR2 SQIVND (reference sequence). Deletions cut 7 bases from V and 1 base from J, with 7 bases between. The CDR3 region is CASTIGNTEAFF. The CDR3 region has the DNA TGTGCCAGTACGATAGGGAACACTGAAGCTTTCTTT.

The chain carries TRBV14 and TRBJ2-2, with unresolved D. With 0 bases removed from V and 6 bases from J, the gap between germline ends came to 11 bases. Germline CDR1 SGHDN, CDR2 FVKESK. The CDR3 has 15 amino acids. The CDR3 DNA reads TGTGCCAGCAGCCAAGAAATCAGCGTTGCCGGGGAGCTGTTTTTT. Its translation: CASSQEISVAGELFF.

The DNA for the CDR3 is TGTGCCAGCAGCTTTGGGACGACGCAAGAGACCCAGTACTTC. It is translated as CASSFGTTQETQYF. The V call is TRBV7-8, the J call TRBJ2-5; TRBD1 or TRBD2 may be the D gene (5 bases each). Germline V gene data show CDR1 as SGHVS and CDR2 as FQNEAQ. V was pared by 3 bases and J by 2 bases, with 10 bases between. This CDR3 has 14 residues.

J is TRBJ1-4 and V is TRBV2, with D perhaps TRBD1 (5 bases). The CDR3 sequence is 14 residues long. V shed 7 bases and J shed 6 bases, with 15 bases lying between them. Germline V gives CDR1 SNHLY, CDR2 FYNNEI. CDR3 coding DNA: TGTGCCAGCATCGACCGGGGGTGGGATGAAAAACTGTTTTTT. Translated: CASIDRGWDEKLFF.

The chain joins TRBV11-2 to TRBJ1-2; possible D gene TRBD1, 5 bases. This CDR3 region has 18 residues. V shed 1 base and J shed 6 bases, with 24 bases lying between them. Germline CDR1 is SGHAT and CDR2 is FQNNGV. CDR3 bases: TGTGCCAGCAGCTTAGCCTACAGGAGTAAGACAGAAACTAATGGCTACACCTTC. This translates into CASSLAYRSKTETNGYTF.

V gene TRBV30 combines with J gene TRBJ2-7, with a tentative D call TRBD1 (5 bases). The germline V and J ends were trimmed by 2 bases and 7 bases, with 9 bases remaining between them. This CDR3 has 11 amino acids. Germline CDR1 reads GTSNPN; CDR2 reads SVGIG (reference sequence). CDR3 residues: CAWSRGREQYF. In DNA, the CDR3 is TGTGCCTGGAGTAGGGGTCGTGAGCAGTACTTC.

V and J are TRBV6-5 and TRBJ1-1; D is unresolved. The CDR3 has 13 amino acids. With 2 bases removed from V and 5 bases from J, the gap between germline ends came to 9 bases. Germline values: CDR1 MNHEY, CDR2 SVGAGI. CDR3 nucleotides: TGTGCCAGCAGTTACGCGTGGGGAACTGAAGCTTTCTTT. Its protein product is CASSYAWGTEAFF.

The rearrangement links TRBV7-9 to TRBJ1-5; 8 nucleotides align to TRBD1. Germline CDR1 is SEHNR and CDR2 is FQNEAQ (reference sequence). The junction had 7 bases not matched to a gene; V was cut back by 5 bases and J by 4 bases. The CDR3 is made up of 15 amino acids. CDR3 nucleotide sequence: TGTGCCAGCAGCCCGGACAGGGTGGGGAATCAGCCCCAGCATTTT. It specifies CASSPDRVGNQPQHF.

The chain combines TRBV30 with TRBJ1-5, with 8 bases lining up with TRBD1. This CDR3 is built from 15 residues. V shed 5 bases and J 2 bases; nucleotides not matched to a gene: 8. Germline V lookup: CDR1 GTSNPN, CDR2 SVGIG (reference sequence). The CDR3 sequence: CAWGTTGARNQPQHF. For the CDR3, the DNA is TGTGCCTGGGGTACGACAGGGGCTCGCAATCAGCCCCAGCATTTT.

The CDR3: CASSPVTWAGELFF. In nucleotides, the CDR3 is TGTGCCAGTAGTCCGGTCACTTGGGCCGGGGAGCTGTTTTTT. This chain links TRBV19 with TRBJ2-2, with D unresolved. Between the trimmed V and J ends, which lost 5 bases and 6 bases, there was a span of 13 bases. Germline CDR1 is LNHDA and CDR2 is SQIVND (reference sequence). This CDR3 has 14 residues.

The chain uses TRBV6-5 and TRBJ2-2; 8 bases match TRBD2. The CDR3 contains 15 residues. The germline V gene has CDR1 MNHEY and CDR2 SVGAGI. With V trimmed by 4 bases and J by 3 bases, 4 bases remained unmatched. CDR3 nucleotides: TGTGCCAGCAGTTTTACTAGCGGATACACCGGGGAGCTGTTTTTT. As protein: CASSFTSGYTGELFF.

The V call is TRBV19, the J call TRBJ1-2, with 8 nucleotides matching TRBD1. The CDR3 covers 11 residues. Germline loops: CDR1 LNHDA, CDR2 SQIVND (reference sequence). After removal of 8 bases from V and 13 bases from J, the junction contained 9 bases not matched to a gene. DNA for the CDR3: TGTGCCAGTCTTCAGGGGGCGGAAAGCACCTTC. Translation gives CASLQGAESTF.